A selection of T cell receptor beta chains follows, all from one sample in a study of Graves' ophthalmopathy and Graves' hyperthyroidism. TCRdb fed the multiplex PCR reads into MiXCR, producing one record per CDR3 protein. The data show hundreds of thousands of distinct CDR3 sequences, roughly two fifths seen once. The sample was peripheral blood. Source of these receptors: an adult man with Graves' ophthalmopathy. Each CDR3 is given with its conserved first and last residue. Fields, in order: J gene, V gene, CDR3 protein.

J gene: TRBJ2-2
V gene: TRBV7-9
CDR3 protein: CASSLIGGGDPTGELFF

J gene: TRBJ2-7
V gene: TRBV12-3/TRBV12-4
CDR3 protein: CASSLGRSEQYF

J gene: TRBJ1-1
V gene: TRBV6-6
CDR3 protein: CASKPTVNTEAFF

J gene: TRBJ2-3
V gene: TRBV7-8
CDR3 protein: CASSGGRSTDTQYF

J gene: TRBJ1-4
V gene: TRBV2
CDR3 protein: CASSETSDRGRGPEKLFF

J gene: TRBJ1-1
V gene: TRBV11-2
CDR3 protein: CASSLPGFEAFF

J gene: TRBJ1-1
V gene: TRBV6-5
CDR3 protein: CASGLRTGDTEAFF

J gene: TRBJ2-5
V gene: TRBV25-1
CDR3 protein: CAWSVGQGLETQYF

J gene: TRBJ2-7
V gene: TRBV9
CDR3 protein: CASSPGSPSSYEQYF

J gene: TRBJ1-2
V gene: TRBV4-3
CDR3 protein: CASSSGGTAYGYTF

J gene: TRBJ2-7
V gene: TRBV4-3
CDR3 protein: CASSSPGQEVSEQYF

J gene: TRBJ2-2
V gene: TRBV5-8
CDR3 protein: CASSWDRNTGELFF

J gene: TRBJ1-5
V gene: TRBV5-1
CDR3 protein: CASSLGDPNQPQHF

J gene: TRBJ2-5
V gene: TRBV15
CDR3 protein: CATSRPRGETQYF

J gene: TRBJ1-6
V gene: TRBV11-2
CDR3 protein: CASSLIQTRSPLHF

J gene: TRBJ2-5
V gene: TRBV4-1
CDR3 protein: CASGTTGGQETQYF